The 13 T cell receptor beta chains presented below share a single source sample, sequenced in a study of control samples from healthy donors and cancer patients. This table comes from immunoSEQ multiplex PCR, and its TCRdb copy is limited to in-frame clones, with some not included. This table has more than 100,000 clones, around 88% appearing once. Specimen: PBMCs. These receptors were taken from a man between 60 and 75 years old with lung cancer.

The gene calls are TRBV20-1 and TRBJ2-4; tentatively, D is TRBD2 (6 bases). The germline CDR1 and CDR2 sequences are DFQATT and SNEGSKA (reference sequence). Between the trimmed V and J ends, which lost 4 bases and 8 bases, there was a span of 9 bases. The CDR3 has 11 amino acids. The CDR3 coding sequence is TGCAGTGCTATTCGGAGGGACATTCAGTACTTC. Protein: CSAIRRDIQYF.

The gene calls are TRBV11-2 and TRBJ1-1; perhaps TRBD1 as D (5 bases). Looked up from germline, CDR1 is SGHAT and CDR2 is FQNNGV. Between the trimmed V and J ends, which lost 4 bases and 0 bases, there was a span of 18 bases. The CDR3 is made up of 17 amino acids. In DNA form, the CDR3 reads TGTGCCAGCAGCTCCCGGCGACAGTTACTTATGAACACTGAAGCTTTCTTT. Translated, it gives CASSSRRQLLMNTEAFF.

In nucleotides, the CDR3 is TGTGCCAGCAGCTCCACCGACAAGTCCTACGAGCAGTACTTC. Translating it yields CASSSTDKSYEQYF. The gene calls are TRBV5-6 and TRBJ2-7; D not resolved. The germline V and J ends were trimmed by 3 bases and 1 base, with 11 bases remaining between them. Germline V lookup: CDR1 SGHDT, CDR2 YYEEEE. The CDR3 contains 14 residues.

As DNA, the CDR3 is TGCGCCAGCAGCGGCGAGGCGGGGAGCCTTTCTGGTGCGCAGTATTTT. This encodes CASSGEAGSLSGAQYF. The rearrangement links TRBV5-1 to TRBJ2-3; tentative D call: TRBD2 (6 bases). The CDR3 is 16 residues long. Trimming removed 4 bases from V and 10 bases from J, with 25 bases in between. The germline V gene has CDR1 SGHRS and CDR2 YFSETQ.

A single count supports this clone. This sequence joins TRBV27 and TRBJ2-7; 8 bases are a match to TRBD2. Per germline, CDR1 MNHEY and CDR2 SMNVEV (reference sequence). The V segment lost 0 bases and the J segment 1 base; nucleotides outside the gene matches: 2. There are 15 residues in the CDR3. The CDR3 sequence: CASSLSAGASYEQYF. The CDR3, as DNA: TGTGCCAGCAGTTTATCAGCGGGGGCTTCCTACGAGCAGTACTTC.

The V gene is TRBV7-2, the J gene TRBJ2-1, with TRBD1 identical over 12 bases. This CDR3 spans 17 amino acids. CDR1 SGHTA and CDR2 FQGNSA come from the germline V gene. J was trimmed by 7 bases and V by 4 bases; bases with no gene match: 11. In DNA form, the CDR3 reads TGTGCCAGCAGCTCCGTCCGGGACAGGGGGCTGCGGAATGAGCAGTTCTTC. This gives the protein CASSSVRDRGLRNEQFF.

The chain couples TRBV7-2 to TRBJ1-5; D might be TRBD1 (5 bases). The CDR3 runs 17 residues. V dropped 1 base and J dropped 6 bases, with 19 bases sitting between them. Germline loops: CDR1 SGHTA, CDR2 FQGNSA. CDR3 sequence: CASSLGPGAGSRQPQHF. Written as DNA, the CDR3 is TGTGCCAGCAGCTTAGGCCCCGGGGCAGGGAGTCGTCAGCCCCAGCATTTT.

The chain recombines TRBV9 with TRBJ2-7, with 9 bases fitting TRBD1. The CDR3 sequence is 17 residues long. Germline loops: CDR1 SGDLS, CDR2 YYNGEE. V trimming: 4 bases; J trimming: 3 bases; junction bases outside the gene matches: 14. CDR3 DNA sequence: TGTGCCAGCAGCTCCGCCGGAGGGGGGACAGGGTTCTACGAGCAGTACTTC. It codes for CASSSAGGGTGFYEQYF.

The rearrangement joins TRBV29-1 to TRBJ2-5, with D possibly matching TRBD2 (5 bases). This CDR3 region has 14 residues. CDR1 and CDR2 from the germline V gene are SQVTM and ANQGSEA. Trimming shortened V by 0 bases and J by 4 bases, and 12 bases separated the two germline ends. The CDR3 bases are TGCAGCGTTGAAGATGTGGCGGGCAGAGAGACCCAGTACTTC. Residues: CSVEDVAGRETQYF. Drawing the rest from reference TRBV29-1 and TRBJ2-5, the complete variable domain is SAVISQKPSRDICQRGTSLTIQCQVDSQVTMMFWYRQQPGQSLTLIATANQGSEATYESGFVIDKFPISRPNLTFSTLTVSNMSPEDSSIYLCSVEDVAGRETQYFGPGTRLLVL.

The rearrangement links TRBV12-3 or TRBV12-4 to TRBJ1-1; TRBD1 matches at 8 bases. The CDR3 extends over 13 amino acids. V was clipped by 5 bases and J by 3 bases; unmatched bases: 2. The CDR3 sequence is CASSPGQDTEAFF. The CDR3 region has the DNA TGTGCCAGCAGTCCGGGACAGGACACTGAAGCTTTCTTT.

The chain employs TRBV19 and TRBJ2-3; the match to TRBD1 covers 7 bases. The CDR3 extends over 18 amino acids. Looked up from germline, CDR1 is LNHDA and CDR2 is SQIVND (reference sequence). The ends lost 5 bases at V and 0 bases at J; junction bases unmatched: 14. The CDR3 coding sequence is TGTGCCAGTAGTTCACCCTACGGACAGGCTTCTAGCACAGATACGCAGTATTTT. It specifies CASSSPYGQASSTDTQYF.

The rearrangement links TRBV29-1 to TRBJ1-1; possibly TRBD1 for D (5 bases). Between the trimmed V and J ends, which lost 3 bases and 4 bases, there was a span of 12 bases. This CDR3 is built from 13 residues. Germline assignment: CDR1 SQVTM and CDR2 ANQGSEA. CDR3 DNA: TGCAGCGTTGATTTTCAGGGATCCACTGAAGCTTTCTTT. This translates into CSVDFQGSTEAFF.

The chain has TRBV7-6 and TRBJ2-3, with unresolved D. Germline values: CDR1 SGHVS, CDR2 FNYEAQ. V lost 3 bases and J lost 2, with 9 bases in between. The CDR3 is made up of 14 amino acids. For the CDR3, the DNA is TGTGCCAGCAGCTTCTACAGCCCCACAGATACGCAGTATTTT. The encoded protein is CASSFYSPTDTQYF.